The 5 T cell receptor beta chains below all came from one sample that was sequenced in a study of blood T cell repertoires in COVID-19. Profiling relied on immunoSEQ multiplex PCR, and the TCRdb table lists in-frame clones only, not all of them. This sample yields tens of thousands of clones, of which 91% are seen a single time; under 3% belongs to the top ten. Specimen: peripheral blood. These receptors originate from a man in his sixties with acute or convalescent COVID-19.

The V call is TRBV9, the J call TRBJ1-3, with TRBD1 matching 8 bases. CDR1 is SGDLS and CDR2 is YYNGEE in the germline V gene. The CDR3 extends over 17 amino acids. Trimming removed 4 bases from V and 0 bases from J; junction bases left unmatched: 9. CDR3 in DNA: TGTGCCAGCAGCACCGGGGGACAGGCGGTCTCTGGAAACACCATATATTTT. Translating it yields CASSTGGQAVSGNTIYF.

V is TRBV6-1 and J is TRBJ1-2, with D perhaps TRBD1 (6 bases). The CDR3 is 14 amino acids. V lost 0 bases to trimming and J lost 7 bases, with 12 bases between them. Germline V gene lookup returns CDR1 MNHNS and CDR2 SASEGT. In DNA, the CDR3 is TGTGCCAGCAGTGAAGCGGCAGGGGAGGGTGGCTACACCTTC. As protein: CASSEAAGEGGYTF.

The chain couples TRBV6-5 to TRBJ1-1; D not resolved. With 5 bases removed from V and 5 bases from J, the gap between germline ends came to 12 bases. This CDR3 spans 13 amino acids. CDR1 MNHEY and CDR2 SVGAGI come from the germline V gene. The CDR3 DNA sequence: TGTGCCAGCAGTACGAAGCGTGAGACTGAAGCTTTCTTT. Translated, it gives CASSTKRETEAFF.

This clone occurred a few times. The chain employs TRBV6-5 and TRBJ2-2; D is undetermined. V was shortened by 7 bases and J by 7 bases, with 16 bases between the two germline ends. Germline lookup yields CDR1 MNHEY and CDR2 SVGAGI. The CDR3 contains 14 residues. This CDR3 is CASTRTILNGELFF. The CDR3 nucleotides are TGTGCCAGCACGCGAACTATCCTGAACGGGGAGCTGTTTTTT.

This chain connects TRBV27 to TRBJ1-1, with D unclear. This CDR3 has 12 residues. V lost 8 bases and J lost 1, with 8 bases in between. The V gene's germline CDR1 is MNHEY and CDR2 SMNVEV (reference sequence). CDR3 coding DNA: TGTGCCAGCCTGGGCTCGAACACTGAAGCTTTCTTT. Translated, it gives CASLGSNTEAFF.